Listed below are T cell receptor beta chains from one sample, sequenced in a study of neurological immune-mediated disorders. TCRdb reanalysed the 5' RACE reads using MiXCR and keeps one entry per CDR3 protein. This table holds over 35,000 distinct CDR3 sequences, 3% to 4% found once. Sequenced: PBMCs. The receptors come from a man in his thirties or forties with multiple sclerosis. Each CDR3 is given without its conserved first and last residue.

j_call v_call cdr3_length cdr3_aa
TRBJ1-1 TRBV5-1 12 ASSPGGMNTEAF
TRBJ2-1 TRBV29-1 11 SVDRASYNEQF
TRBJ1-2 TRBV12-3/TRBV12-4 12 ASSLAGQEYGYT
TRBJ2-2 TRBV11-2 11 ASSPRENGELF
TRBJ1-5 TRBV5-5 12 ASSLRGTAQPQH
TRBJ1-5 TRBV4-3 13 ASSPQAGGIEPQN
TRBJ2-1 TRBV6-5 14 ASRKTGRGDGNEQF
TRBJ1-6 TRBV27 9 ASGSAPPLH
TRBJ2-7 TRBV20-1 13 SALGRGLNFYEQY
TRBJ1-1 TRBV12-3/TRBV12-4 10 ASSRVNTEAF
TRBJ1-5 TRBV20-1 10 SARVGVQPQN
TRBJ1-4 TRBV5-5 12 ASSFGTGWEKLF
TRBJ2-3 TRBV6-4 11 ASSQHGADTQY
TRBJ1-2 TRBV7-2 11 ASSKRKGVSYT
TRBJ1-2 TRBV6-5 13 ASSYVAGPGYGYT
TRBJ2-7 TRBV7-6 11 ASSSSADREQY
TRBJ2-7 TRBV9 13 ASSVGGLAVYEQY
TRBJ1-5 TRBV20-1 14 SANPLGGRSNQPQH
TRBJ1-1 TRBV5-8 12 ASIPGLVWTEAF
TRBJ2-5 TRBV15 11 ATSRDIQETQY
TRBJ2-5 TRBV7-8 11 ASSLNTGETQY
TRBJ2-1 TRBV18 12 ASSPPYSYNEQF
TRBJ1-1 TRBV11-2 11 ASSKGLGTEAF
TRBJ2-2 TRBV6-6 14 ASSPLLAGNTGELF
TRBJ2-7 TRBV6-2/TRBV6-3 9 ASRISYEQY
TRBJ2-5 TRBV7-6 13 ASSSSTSGVETQY
TRBJ1-6 TRBV25-1 10 ASSEGNSPLH
TRBJ1-1 TRBV5-1 12 ASSKIGENTEAF
TRBJ2-4 TRBV21-1 13 ASSKYDRAKNIQY
TRBJ2-3 TRBV20-1 12 SASNPGGGDTQY
TRBJ1-6 TRBV19 12 ASGPGHYNSPLH
TRBJ2-7 TRBV20-1 9 SSLLAYEQY
TRBJ1-2 TRBV6-5 12 ASSSDRVGGGYT
TRBJ2-7 TRBV5-1 13 ASSLTQGNSYEQY
TRBJ2-3 TRBV4-3 13 ASSQDGTGHDTQY
TRBJ2-1 TRBV4-2 15 ASSQDTGTRPLSEQF
TRBJ2-7 TRBV9 11 ASSVDGSYEQY
TRBJ1-6 TRBV20-1 14 SARDILGQSNSPLH
TRBJ1-1 TRBV5-1 11 ASIEEGNTEAF
TRBJ1-5 TRBV6-5 14 ASRGSTVPSNQPQH
TRBJ2-7 TRBV9 10 ASRGQGKEQY
TRBJ2-5 TRBV20-1 12 SARDQKRGETQY
TRBJ2-5 TRBV14 11 ASNRRGQETQY